This record covers a single TCR beta chain. Its antigen is undetermined. This sample is part of a study of Ad26.COV2.S vaccination and SARS-CoV-2 variants. Treatment denoted: over 15 received Ad26.COV2.S at low or high dose, single or two shots; roughly 5 received placebo; per-sample allocation not given. Samples analyzed were those drawn on day 63 after the first vaccine or placebo injection. Ad26.COV2.S expressed prefusion-stabilized spike from the original Wuhan strain. The protocol was immunoSEQ multiplex PCR, while the TCRdb copy is restricted to in-frame clones and leaves out a portion. The table shows approximately 480,000 clones, with around 88% occurring only once. The CDR3 has 18 residues. Trimming removed 3 bases at V and 5 bases at J, with 23 bases between. From germline, CDR1 is SGHDN and CDR2 FVKESK. Study results and caveats: Spike-specific CD8+ and CD4+ T cell responses reportedly showed substantial breadth after vaccination.

The sample consisted of peripheral blood, taken in a trial of Ad26.COV2.S vaccine versus placebo. This TCR came from a person aged 18-60 years who received the Ad26.COV2.S COVID-19 vaccine or a placebo. The rearrangement links TRBV14 to TRBJ2-1; D unclear. The CDR3 loop reads CASSQISLTGRGHNEQFF. The CDR3 DNA reads as TGTGCCAGCAGCCAGATATCTCTCACGGGCCGCGGCCACAATGAGCAGTTCTTC.